This TCR beta chain was sequenced in a study of blood T cell repertoires in COVID-19. Looking at the study overall: COVID-19 samples from acute and convalescent phases originated in the United States, Italy and Spain. T cells, B-cell-depleted T cells, or PBMCs supplied cDNA or gDNA.

As handled by the study authors: Amplification of reference gene primers was used by the study to estimate nucleated cell counts. Method: immunoSEQ multiplex PCR; TCRdb's copy keeps in-frame clones and lacks some. The V and J calls and clone size are taken from that table; D and trimming were inferred from the DNA. The table includes 100,000 or so clones, about 80% detected once. The CDR3 consists of 14 residues. Trimming removed 3 bases from V and 4 bases from J; junction bases left unmatched: 5. The germline gives CDR1 SEHNR, CDR2 FQNEAQ (reference sequence). This clone was recorded a few times. Sequenced sample: peripheral blood. The origin of this receptor is a human donor in a cohort sampled during active COVID-19. The rearrangement uses TRBV7-9 and TRBJ1-1, with TRBD1 matching 7 bases. CDR3 nucleotide sequence: TGTGCCAGCAGCTTCACAGGGGAAGGCACTGAAGCTTTCTTT. Translated: CASSFTGEGTEAFF. The full variable domain, in which reference TRBV7-9 and TRBJ1-1 provide the parts outside the CDR3, is DTGVSQNPRHKITKRGQNVTFRCDPISEHNRLYWYRQTLGQGPEFLTYFQNEAQLEKSRLLSDRFSAERPKGSFSTLEIQRTEQGDSAMYLCASSFTGEGTEAFFGQGTRLTVV.